These 24 T cell receptor beta chains came from one sample sequenced in a study of CD8+ T cells in alopecia areata. Treatment meaning: oral pan-JAK inhibitor, 5-10 mg twice daily. RNA was isolated and reverse transcribed to cDNA, the sequencing template. Produced via immunoSEQ multiplex PCR; TCRdb's table is partial and in-frame only. The top ten hold more than 3.5% of the sample, which has about 210,000 clones, around three fifths seen once. Source: CD4+ T cells sorted from blood, taken at week 4, from a patient treated with tofacitinib. Receptor source: a human donor with alopecia areata.

This chain uses TRBV30 with TRBJ2-2; D is possibly TRBD1 or TRBD2 (5 bases each). Trimming stripped 2 bases from V and 6 bases from J, with 10 bases between. Germline CDR1 and CDR2: GTSNPN and SVGIG (reference sequence). This CDR3 is 13 amino acids long. This chain's CDR3 is CAWSLMGAGELFF. DNA of the CDR3: TGTGCCTGGAGTCTTATGGGGGCCGGGGAGCTGTTTTTT.

With respect to this clone: This CDR3 is also generated by other DNA sequences in the sample. The CDR3 DNA is TGTGCCAGCAGCCGCGACAGGGGGGAGACCCAGTACTTC. Protein: CASSRDRGETQYF. The chain joins TRBV7-2 to TRBJ2-5; TRBD1 matches 9 bases. Germline V gene data show CDR1 as SGHTA and CDR2 as FQGNSA. The V gene end was trimmed by 5 bases and the J gene end by 5 bases; junction bases not matched to a gene: 3. The CDR3 loop spans 13 amino acids.

This clone was observed a few times. The genes are TRBV7-9 and TRBJ2-7; TRBD2 matches 10 bases. CDR3 length: 15 residues. The junction had 8 bases not matched to a gene; V was cut back by 5 bases and J by 4 bases. Germline V lookup: CDR1 SEHNR, CDR2 FQNEAQ (reference sequence). CDR3 sequence reads: CASSTPSGGRYEQYF. For the CDR3, the DNA is TGTGCCAGCAGCACCCCTAGCGGGGGTCGGTACGAGCAGTACTTC.

The genes are TRBV4-2 and TRBJ1-3; D not certain. Trimming removed 4 bases from V and 4 bases from J, with 14 bases in between. The CDR3 is 15 residues long. In germline, CDR1 is LGHNA, CDR2 YNFKEQ. The CDR3 loop reads CASSPALVGGNTIYF. The CDR3 nucleotides are TGTGCCAGCAGCCCGGCTTTGGTTGGGGGAAACACCATATATTTT.

This chain links TRBV7-2 with TRBJ2-1; maybe TRBD2 (5 bases). CDR3 length: 13 residues. CDR1 is SGHTA, CDR2 FQGNSA, per germline. V was clipped by 5 bases and J by 9 bases, with 14 bases between them. DNA for the CDR3: TGTGCCAGCAGCCCCTATCTCACTAGTGAGCAGTTCTTC. Protein sequence: CASSPYLTSEQFF.

The chain uses TRBV29-1 and TRBJ2-1; no definite D call. The CDR3 is made up of 11 amino acids. Trimming took off 2 bases at V and 6 bases at J, with 5 bases between the two ends. Germline loops: CDR1 SQVTM, CDR2 ANQGSEA. CDR3 DNA sequence: TGCAGCGTTGAACGGGCCAATGAGCAGTTCTTC. Protein: CSVERANEQFF.

This rearrangement joins TRBV2 to TRBJ2-1; 9 bases align to TRBD2. The CDR3 is 14 amino acids. Per germline, CDR1 SNHLY and CDR2 FYNNEI. V lost 2 bases and J lost 6; bases outside the gene matches: 2. The DNA for the CDR3 is TGTGCCAGCAGTGAACTAGCGGGGCTCAATGAGCAGTTCTTC. It codes for CASSELAGLNEQFF.

V and J are TRBV20-1 and TRBJ1-2; D call uncertain. The CDR3 has 11 amino acids. Germline CDR1 is DFQATT and CDR2 is SNEGSKA (reference sequence). V lost 3 bases to trimming and J lost 8 bases, with 10 bases between them. In nucleotides, the CDR3 is TGCAGTGCTAGGGGGAAGGTCGGCTACACCTTC. Translated: CSARGKVGYTF.

J is TRBJ1-2 and V is TRBV5-4; D uncertain. CDR3 length equals 12 residues. In germline, CDR1 is SGHNT, CDR2 YYREEE (reference sequence). V shed 0 bases and J shed 5 bases, with 5 bases lying between them. The CDR3 loop reads CASSLDGYGYTF. The CDR3 nucleotides are TGTGCCAGCAGCTTGGACGGGTATGGCTACACCTTC.

V usage is TRBV7-2 and J usage is TRBJ1-1; no definite D call. CDR1 is SGHTA, CDR2 FQGNSA, per germline. The CDR3 spans 14 residues. Trimming left V 1 base short and J 10 bases short, with 16 bases between. Here the CDR3 reads CASSLDGGSGGAFF. CDR3 nucleotides: TGTGCCAGCAGCTTAGACGGAGGGTCGGGTGGAGCTTTCTTT.

This rearrangement joins TRBV29-1 to TRBJ2-1, with TRBD1 as a possible D gene (5 bases). This CDR3 contains 14 residues. V dropped 6 bases and J dropped 6 bases, with 18 bases sitting between them. Germline values: CDR1 SQVTM, CDR2 ANQGSEA. CDR3 in amino acids: CSVDGVGALNEQFF. The DNA of the CDR3 is TGCAGCGTCGACGGAGTTGGGGCCCTCAATGAGCAGTTCTTC.

This clone was counted a few times. V gene TRBV15 combines with J gene TRBJ2-3; D call uncertain. CDR3 length: 13 residues. The germline V and J ends were trimmed by 3 bases and 3 bases, with 7 bases remaining between them. The germline V gene has CDR1 LNHNV and CDR2 YYDKDF (reference sequence). This chain's CDR3 is CATSSRKTDTQYF. DNA for the CDR3: TGTGCCACCAGCAGCCGCAAGACAGATACGCAGTATTTT.

The chain couples TRBV2 to TRBJ1-1; 8 bases align to TRBD1. The V and J ends lost 3 bases and 5 bases, in that order; junction bases with no gene match: 5. There are 14 residues in the CDR3. Germline CDR1 is SNHLY and CDR2 is FYNNEI. The CDR3 loop reads CASSEQGARTEAFF. The DNA of the CDR3 is TGTGCCAGCAGTGAGCAGGGGGCGAGGACTGAAGCTTTCTTT.

V is TRBV29-1 and J is TRBJ1-1; D remains unclear. Germline V gives CDR1 SQVTM, CDR2 ANQGSEA. The CDR3 totals 13 residues. Trimming removed 6 bases at V and 0 bases at J, with 11 bases between. In nucleotides, the CDR3 is TGCAGCGTCTCGACAAGAATGAACACTGAAGCTTTCTTT. This translates into CSVSTRMNTEAFF.

This chain joins TRBV20-1 and TRBJ1-5; TRBD1 agrees at 7 bases. The V gene's germline CDR1 is DFQATT and CDR2 SNEGSKA (reference sequence). The CDR3 is made up of 11 amino acids. The CDR3 region is CRGTANQPQHF. The CDR3 bases are TGCAGAGGGACAGCTAATCAGCCCCAGCATTTT.

The chain's CDR3 is CASSYGETQYF. The CDR3 DNA follows: TGTGCCAGCAGTTACGGGGAGACCCAGTACTTC. This sequence joins TRBV2 and TRBJ2-5; no definite D call. The CDR3 loop spans 11 amino acids. Between the trimmed V and J ends, which lost 5 bases and 5 bases, there was a span of 6 bases. The germline V gene encodes CDR1 SNHLY and CDR2 FYNNEI. Based on the CDR3 plus reference TRBV2 and TRBJ2-5, the full variable domain is EPEVTQTPSHQVTQMGQEVILRCVPISNHLYFYWYRQILGQKVEFLVSFYNNEISEKSEIFDDQFSVERPDGSNFTLKIRSTKLEDSAMYFCASSYGETQYFGPGTRLLVL.

The chain has TRBV4-1 and TRBJ1-2, with unresolved D. CDR3 length: 14 amino acids. Trimming removed 4 bases at V and 2 bases at J, with 11 bases between. The germline V gene has CDR1 MGHRA and CDR2 YSYEKL. This chain's CDR3 is CASSPGPRNYGYTF. CDR3 coding DNA: TGCGCCAGCAGCCCGGGCCCGCGGAACTATGGCTACACCTTC.

This clone was found a few times. The J gene is TRBJ2-3, the V gene TRBV25-1; 14 bases match TRBD2. The V segment lost 6 bases and the J segment 4 bases; nucleotides outside the gene matches: 9. Germline V gene sequence: CDR1 MGHDK, CDR2 SYGVNS. The CDR3 consists of 17 residues. The CDR3 DNA sequence: TGTGCCAGCAGGCCGGGACTAGCGGGGGCCTCCTCAGATACGCAGTATTTT. It yields the protein CASRPGLAGASSDTQYF.

This rearrangement joins TRBV11-2 to TRBJ1-2; D perhaps matches TRBD1 (5 bases). With 8 bases removed from V and 4 bases from J, the gap between germline ends came to 8 bases. The CDR3 covers 11 residues. Per the germline V gene, CDR1 is SGHAT and CDR2 is FQNNGV. CDR3 in amino acids: CASGAIYGYTF. CDR3 in DNA: TGTGCCAGCGGGGCCATCTATGGCTACACCTTC.

The chain carries TRBV7-2 and TRBJ2-7, with 15 bases fitting TRBD2. This CDR3 spans 14 amino acids. Germline lookup yields CDR1 SGHTA and CDR2 FQGNSA. J gave up 6 bases and V 4 bases, and 1 base lay outside the gene matches. The DNA of the CDR3 is TGTGCCAGCAGCTCGGGACTAGCGGGGGGCGAGCAGTACTTC. This encodes CASSSGLAGGEQYF.

The chain employs TRBV7-2 and TRBJ2-5; unclear D gene. V was shortened by 5 bases and J by 4 bases, with 11 bases between the two germline ends. The CDR3 is 13 residues long. Germline loops: CDR1 SGHTA, CDR2 FQGNSA. CDR3 in DNA: TGTGCCAGCAGCGCCCCAGAAGGAGAGACCCAGTACTTC. Translating it yields CASSAPEGETQYF.

This clone was found once. Additional DNA sequences in this sample encode the identical CDR3. The V call is TRBV5-1, the J call TRBJ2-7; a weak D match, TRBD1 (6 bases). V was clipped by 1 base and J by 4 bases, with 12 bases between them. The CDR3 is made up of 14 amino acids. Per the germline V gene, CDR1 is SGHRS and CDR2 is YFSETQ. The DNA for the CDR3 is TGCGCCAGCAGCTTGAGTGGGACACCTTACGAGCAGTACTTC. It encodes CASSLSGTPYEQYF.

The chain is built from TRBV6-5 and TRBJ2-7; the match to TRBD1 covers 9 bases. With 6 bases clipped from V and 6 bases from J, the junction kept 9 bases outside the gene matches. Per the germline V gene, CDR1 is MNHEY and CDR2 is SVGAGI. This CDR3 spans 14 amino acids. CDR3 nucleotides: TGTGCCAGCAGCTCCGGGACAGGGTCATCCGAGCAGTACTTC. It yields the protein CASSSGTGSSEQYF.

The chain links TRBV4-3 to TRBJ2-1; perhaps TRBD1 as D (6 bases). The CDR3 totals 13 residues. Trimming took 1 base from V and 13 from J, leaving 14 bases between them. Per germline, CDR1 LGHNA and CDR2 YSLEER. DNA for the CDR3: TGCGCCAGCAGCCAAGGGTGGGGGCAGAGTCAGTTCTTC. Encoded protein: CASSQGWGQSQFF.